This record covers a single T cell receptor beta chain. The record originates from a study of blood T cell repertoires in COVID-19. In the study overall: Sites in the United States, Italy and Spain provided acute and convalescent COVID-19 samples. PBMCs, B-cell-depleted T cells, or T cells were the source of the cDNA or gDNA that made up the material.

CDR3 length: 13 amino acids. V was clipped by 4 bases and J by 1 base; unmatched bases: 1. Germline-derived CDR1 and CDR2 are SGHVS and FNYEAQ. The authors' processing: Amplification of reference gene primers was used by the study to estimate nucleated cell counts. Sequenced by immunoSEQ multiplex PCR; TCRdb stores in-frame clones only, minus some. The V and J calls and clone size are taken from that table; D and trimming were inferred from the DNA. The sample lists approximately 160,000 clones; roughly 80% were seen once. Sequencing was carried out using peripheral blood. This sequence originates from a man aged 55 to 70 with acute or convalescent COVID-19. This sequence joins TRBV7-6 and TRBJ2-7, with 7 bases fitting TRBD1. CDR3 nucleotides: TGTGCCAGCAGCTCGACAGGGTCCTACGAGCAGTACTTC. Its protein product is CASSSTGSYEQYF. Full variable domain (rest looked up from reference TRBV7-6 and TRBJ2-7): GAGVSQSPRYKVTKRGQDVALRCDPISGHVSLYWYRQALGQGPEFLTYFNYEAQQDKSGLPNDRFSAERPEGSISTLTIQRTEQRDSAMYRCASSSTGSYEQYFGPGTRLTVT.